This T cell receptor (beta chain) came from a study of cytomegalovirus exposure and HLA in healthy donors (dated by TCRdb to between 2016 and 2019). Background for the entire study: An earlier analysis of approximately 550 of the donors reported approximately 290 Gb of sequence data and around 110 million unique TCR beta sequences from around 200 million T cells. Roughly 290 gigabases of sequencing data and 91 million or so unique TCR sequences made up an early release that covered approximately 650 HLA-typed donors. Of the roughly 420 genotyped donors, approximately 81% were placed in the genetic ancestry cluster associated with self-reported Caucasian donors. The study aimed to test whether cataloging public T cell receptors could reveal signatures of past pathogen exposure. Using immunosequencing, the study profiled T cell repertoires from around 680 subjects and related those repertoires to cytomegalovirus serostatus. Along with the approximately 620-subject first cohort, a separate validation cohort of around 110 different subjects was used. To predict cytomegalovirus infection status, the study combined high-throughput TCR immunosequencing, statistical association of individual TCRs with disease status, and machine learning. A later analysis re-analyzed previously published TCR beta repertoires from roughly 600 donors and added high-resolution HLA genotyping to study TCR occurrence patterns. In the later analysis, no new phenotypic data were used to find candidate immune exposures; instead, reliance was placed on TCR beta sequences and their occurrence across donors. In an earlier analysis of roughly 580 of the donors, high-throughput TCR beta sequencing was used to judge whether each TCR beta V gene segment behaved as functional or pseudogenic. Donor age, sex, ethnicity and CMV serostatus were collected together with the repertoire data. A later genetic analysis took genome-wide SNP genotypes for about 55% of the roughly 700 donors and used that subset as a discovery cohort. Every discovery cohort repertoire had been produced on one sequencing platform. Both class I and class II loci were covered by HLA typing, at four-digit resolution. Typing coverage differed by locus: A, B, C, DRB1 and DQB1 were typed in about 620-640 donors, DQA1 in 522, DPA1 in 606, and DPB1 in approximately 450. Because of strong linkage in the cohort, five DR-DQ haplotypes were treated as single units for association and clustering. Among some 410 genotyped donors of the cohort, an average of around 240,000 unique TCR beta nucleotide sequences were sequenced per donor, roughly a sixth of them non-productive. What the authors observed across the whole study: V-gene and J-gene trimming of TCR beta chains was associated with a missense DCLRE1C variant in a later genetic analysis, and the association was replicated in an independent cohort. The cohort was sequenced for TCR beta chains only, and without alpha or paired-chain data the features that could be detected were limited. In a later analysis, several top co-occurrence clusters were reported to appear linked to parvovirus B19, influenza, CMV and Epstein-Barr virus. In vitro tests confirmed that a few of the cytomegalovirus-associated TCR beta chains recognize cytomegalovirus antigens. A total of some 180 TCR beta chains were listed by the study as associated with cytomegalovirus. For the cohort, immune exposure information was limited to CMV serostatus. In a later analysis, the rate of TCR association differed among HLA loci, with DRB1 alleles having the most associated TCRs and HLA-C alleles having the fewest. Some IMGT-functional V segments, including TRBV6-2 and TRBV6-3, could not be told apart with the 87-base-pair reads, so those segments were excluded. In an earlier analysis of more than 450 of the donors, most TCR beta V segments were observed in productive rearrangements about 87% or about 30% of the time, broadly matching IMGT annotations. According to a later analysis, most CMV-associated TCR beta chains appeared to be HLA-restricted, and the HLA associations seemed to be driven largely by CMV exposure. A group of highly shared sequence variants was considered likely to be a technical artifact of the sequencing pipeline. Because counts were too low, roughly 16 rarely observed V segments, including chromosome 9 orphons, were left out of the earlier analysis of 587 of the donors. The authors suggested that the approach could potentially be generalized to other disease states and immunological phenotypes. Most TCR sequences were observed very rarely across donors, whereas some public TCRs were present in many individuals. A further reported finding was that TCR beta sequences accurately predicted the HLA-A and HLA-B alleles for most subjects in the first cohort. Compared with equally common non-associated chains, HLA-associated TCR beta chains in a later analysis were more clonally expanded and had lower generation probabilities. The classifier was reported to diagnose cytomegalovirus status with high specificity and sensitivity in both the original and validation cohorts. Linkage disequilibrium might explain the correlated functional status among segregating V segments, but an unknown experimental factor could not be ruled out. Compared with the approximately 600-donor mean, donors in an Asian-associated ancestry cluster had fewer N-insertions in productive TCRs, according to a later genetic analysis. When HLA alleles, especially DR and DQ, strongly co-occurred, TCR associations were difficult to assign to individual alleles. Specific HLA alleles were associated with roughly 16,000 TCR beta sequences at a false discovery rate of 0.05 in a later analysis. Because some donors lacked HLA typing at each locus, the association tests relied only on the typed subset. Sequencing depth was assumed to be roughly uniform across donors in the presence/absence analyses, though that assumption may not hold.

Counted from cysteine to phenylalanine, this CDR3 has 15 amino acids. Of the read, only the CDR3 DNA is kept; its 45 bases are in frame from base 1. V loses 1 base, J loses 10 bases, and the germline ends lie 16 bases apart. The cohort comprised hundreds of healthy bone marrow donors. All cohort members were sampled while nominally healthy, although unrecorded immune exposures were likely present. The donor tested CMV seronegative and was one of the 352 seronegative cohort members. A peripheral blood sample was collected from each donor, and TCR beta sequencing was performed on peripheral blood mononuclear cells. Genomic DNA was extracted from the blood cell samples with the Qiagen DNeasy Blood Extraction Kit. To note about this clone: No antigen is known for it. Base qualities are not recorded, but no much larger clone differs from it by a single base.

The library was produced with the immunoSEQ multiplex PCR assay. A mixture of 60 forward primers for TCR Vbeta segments and 13 reverse primers for TCR Jbeta segments was used in the multiplex PCR. The CDR3 region of rearranged TCR beta genes was amplified from genomic DNA with a multiplex PCR assay. On the Illumina HiSeq System, the amplified TCR beta libraries were sequenced as 87-base-pair reads. On the authors' methods: In a later analysis, tens of millions of unique TCR beta chains were counted across the approximately 620 repertoires, and around 11 million of these chains were shared by at least two donors. A nearest-neighbor algorithm error-corrected the raw reads and collapsed the reads into unique sequences, merging closely related sequences to remove PCR and sequencing errors. To assign V, D and J gene segments, CDR3 sequences were aligned to IMGT reference sequences. For a sequence to be retained, a match of at least six nucleotides was required to both a V gene segment and a J gene segment. A rearrangement was called productive if the CDR3 had no stop codons and remained in frame with V and J, and every other rearrangement was called non-productive. Following IMGT convention, CDR3 was defined as the stretch from the second conserved V-encoded cysteine up to the conserved J-encoded phenylalanine. The earlier analysis of roughly 590 of the donors excluded any sequence lacking an unambiguous match to a single V gene segment. An earlier analysis of 500 to 600 of the donors classified V segments as functional when productive rearrangements were above 56.7% and as segregating when the standard deviation between donors was above 5%. A statistical classification framework was built to diagnose cytomegalovirus status from the catalog of TCR beta chain sequences. A later analysis assigned V and J genes by comparing TCR nucleotide sequences with IMGT/GENE-DB human TR gene sequences. In a later analysis, CDR3 sequences and most-parsimonious VDJ recombination scenarios were assigned using the TCRdist pipeline. In a later analysis, every TCR beta chain was defined by the combination of its CDR3 amino acid sequence and its V-gene family, and reads without a unique V-gene family were dropped. In a later analysis, 550 to 650 highly shared, low-generation-probability nucleotide sequences were removed to address suspected cross-contamination and a sequencing artifact. For each public chain, a later analysis derived a clonal expansion index from normalized ranks of inferred template counts within each repertoire. Generation probabilities in a later analysis came from a VDJ recombination model fitted to out-of-frame rearrangements, and those results were checked against IGoR. Hypergeometric tests were used in a later analysis to score TCR-TCR, TCR-HLA and TCR-CMV co-occurrence, with a repertoire-size bias correction applied to the TCR pairs. False discovery rates were estimated in a later analysis by permuting HLA or CMV assignments 20 times. A later analysis grouped co-occurring TCRs with DBSCAN, adding TCRdist sequence similarity when clustering within HLA-allele-positive subsets. Co-occurrence clustering excluded repertoires with fewer than 30,000 or more than 120,000 public chains, plus five with anomalous nucleotide sharing. TCRdb stores this immuneACCESS table with in-frame sequences only. Part of the clones is absent; in the studies checked, under half of the shortfall reflects unresolved V genes, and no reason is known for the rest. V and J calls and clone size are copied from that table; D and trimming were computed from the DNA. The sample table contains 55,000 to 80,000 clones; only one count was recorded for roughly 73% of them. The leading ten clones occupy 9.7% of the sample.

This TCR was recovered from a middle-aged man in good health and CMV-seronegative. The receptor chain draws on TRBV23-1 and TRBJ1-4; the D gene lacks a confident call. TRBV23-1 is noted as an ORF with a role that remains uncertain. The material sequenced was PBMCs. The CDR3 here reads CASSQFGHCEGKLFF. The DNA is TGCGCCAGCAGTCAATTCGGTCATTGCGAGGGAAAACTGTTTTTT.